A selection of T cell receptor beta chains follows, all from one sample in a study of blood T cell repertoires in COVID-19. TCRdb keeps only in-frame clones here, not all; method: immunoSEQ multiplex PCR. The repertoire consists of roughly 350,000 clones, with about nine tenths occurring once and the leading ten covering 5.5% to 7.5%. The material sequenced was peripheral blood. The receptors here all came from a woman between 65 and 79 years old with COVID-19, enrolled during active disease. The CDR3 runs from the conserved cysteine through the conserved F or W. Each record gives: clone size, J gene, D gene, V gene, CDR3 DNA, CDR3 protein. D genes are given only for firm matches. Expanded clones are given a class, and other clones once, few, many or no size at all.

NA,TRBJ1-6,NA,TRBV27,TGTGCCAGCAGTTTATCGTCCCCGCCGAGGGATTCACCCCTCCACTTT,CASSLSSPPRDSPLHF
NA,TRBJ1-1,NA,TRBV10-3,TGTGCCGCCAAAGTAGCAGGGGACGGCACTGAAGCTTTCTTT,CAAKVAGDGTEAFF
NA,TRBJ2-7,NA,TRBV5-1,TGCGCCAGCAGCTTTGACAGGTTTCCCTACGAGCAGTACTTC,CASSFDRFPYEQYF
NA,TRBJ1-2,NA,TRBV28,TGTGCCAGCACCCTAGGGACATTCGGAGGCTACACCTTC,CASTLGTFGGYTF
NA,TRBJ2-3,NA,TRBV24-1,TGTGCCACCAGTGATAGGACTAGCACAGATACGCAGTATTTT,CATSDRTSTDTQYF
NA,TRBJ1-1,NA,TRBV6-2/TRBV6-3,TGTGCCAGCAGTTACCAGGCAGGGGCGAATGGTATAACTGAAGCTTTCTTT,CASSYQAGANGITEAFF
NA,TRBJ2-4,NA,TRBV7-2,TGTGCCAGCAGCCGCTACAGGGCGGCCAAAAACATTCAGTACTTC,CASSRYRAAKNIQYF
NA,TRBJ1-2,NA,TRBV24-1,TGTGCCACTAGTGGACAGACAGCTAACTATGGCTACACCTTC,CATSGQTANYGYTF
NA,TRBJ1-2,TRBD1,TRBV20-1,TGCAGCGGGACAGGGCTTTATGGCTACACCTTC,CSGTGLYGYTF
NA,TRBJ1-1,TRBD1,TRBV11-2,TGTGCCAGCAGCTCCGGACAGGGTGACACTGAAGCTTTCTTT,CASSSGQGDTEAFF
NA,TRBJ2-1,TRBD2,TRBV9,TGTGCCAGCAGCGGGGGACTAGCCAATGAGCAGTTCTTC,CASSGGLANEQFF
NA,TRBJ2-1,NA,TRBV2,TGTGCCAGCAGCGAGTTAGTGGTGCAGTTCTTC,CASSELVVQFF
NA,TRBJ2-7,NA,TRBV6-5,TGTGCCAGCAGTTACGACGCAGGGGAGGGTGTCGAGCAGTACTTC,CASSYDAGEGVEQYF
NA,TRBJ1-2,TRBD1,TRBV18,TGTGCCAGCTCACCAGGGACAGGAGGTTATGGCTACACCTTC,CASSPGTGGYGYTF
NA,TRBJ2-5,NA,TRBV5-8,TGTGCCAGCAGCTTCGGGGTGGGCGGGGAGACCCAGTACTTC,CASSFGVGGETQYF
once,TRBJ2-5,TRBD1,TRBV14,TGTGCCAGCAGCCAAGGGGACAGGGTCCAAGAGACCCAGTACTTC,CASSQGDRVQETQYF
NA,TRBJ2-1,TRBD2,TRBV24-1,TGTGCCACCAGTGATTCCGGGACTAGCGGCAATGAGCAGTTCTTC,CATSDSGTSGNEQFF